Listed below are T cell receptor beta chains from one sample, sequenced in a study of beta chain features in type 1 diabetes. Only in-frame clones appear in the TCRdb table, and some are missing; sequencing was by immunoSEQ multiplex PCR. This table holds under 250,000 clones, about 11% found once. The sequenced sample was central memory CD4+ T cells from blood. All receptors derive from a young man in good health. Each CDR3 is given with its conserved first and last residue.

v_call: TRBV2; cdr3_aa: CASSEPQGTNEKLFF
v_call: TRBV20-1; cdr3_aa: CSASHRVEAFF
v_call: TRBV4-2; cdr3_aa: CASSTDHYEQYF
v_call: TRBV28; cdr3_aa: CASSPYGQGAYRAGELFF
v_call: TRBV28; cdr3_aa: CASSLQGGNQPQHF
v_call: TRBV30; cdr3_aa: CAWSAGQGALGEKLFF
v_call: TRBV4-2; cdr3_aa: CASSQDSGATGNEQYF
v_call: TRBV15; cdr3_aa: CATSPRGGQETQYF
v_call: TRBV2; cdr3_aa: CASCLQGRNEQYF
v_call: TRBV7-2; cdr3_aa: CASKPRGPRYNEQFF
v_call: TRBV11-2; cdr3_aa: CASSFSSSGAYNEQFF
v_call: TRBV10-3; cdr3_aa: CAISAWGSDRSEQYF
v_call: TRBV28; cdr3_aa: CASSLSSGLSYEQYF
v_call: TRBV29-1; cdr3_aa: CSVGAGWGMMNTEAFF
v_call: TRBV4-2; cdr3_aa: CASSQGAEENIQYF
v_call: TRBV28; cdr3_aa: CASRESLAGTYEQYF
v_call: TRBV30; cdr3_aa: CAWRDPSGRDRNEQFF
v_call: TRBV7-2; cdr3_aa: CASSVGYRGPEETQYF
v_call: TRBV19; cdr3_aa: CASTLKPGEGKLFF
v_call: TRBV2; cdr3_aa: CASTRTDYEQYF
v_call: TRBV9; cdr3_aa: CASSGGRALIYGYTF
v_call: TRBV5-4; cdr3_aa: CASSLVTGRTDTQYF
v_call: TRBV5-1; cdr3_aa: CASLQDRSGEAFF
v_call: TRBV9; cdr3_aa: CASSEAGQGLGRQYF
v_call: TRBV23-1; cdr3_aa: CASSAPGRDGSSNQPQHF